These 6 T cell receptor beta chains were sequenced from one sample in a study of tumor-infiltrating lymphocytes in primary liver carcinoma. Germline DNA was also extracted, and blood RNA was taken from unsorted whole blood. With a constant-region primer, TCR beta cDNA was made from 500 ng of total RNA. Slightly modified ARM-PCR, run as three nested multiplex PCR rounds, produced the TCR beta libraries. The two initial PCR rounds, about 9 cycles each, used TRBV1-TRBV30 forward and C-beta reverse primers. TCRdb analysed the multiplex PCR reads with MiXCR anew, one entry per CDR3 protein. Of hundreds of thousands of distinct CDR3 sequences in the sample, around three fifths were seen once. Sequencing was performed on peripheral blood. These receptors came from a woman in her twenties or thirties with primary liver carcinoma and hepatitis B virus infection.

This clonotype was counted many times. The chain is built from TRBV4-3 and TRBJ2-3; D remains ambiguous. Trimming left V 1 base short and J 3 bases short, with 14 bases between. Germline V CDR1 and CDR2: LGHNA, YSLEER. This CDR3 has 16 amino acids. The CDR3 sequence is CASSQAPFGGTDTQYF. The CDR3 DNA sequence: TGCGCCAGCAGCCAAGCCCCTTTCGGCGGTACAGATACGCAGTATTTT.

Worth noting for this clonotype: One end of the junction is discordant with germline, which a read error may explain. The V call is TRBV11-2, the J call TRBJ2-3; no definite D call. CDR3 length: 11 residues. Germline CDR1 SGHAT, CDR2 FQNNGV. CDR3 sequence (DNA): TGTGCCAGCAGCACATTGGATACGCAGCACTTT. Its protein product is CASSTLDTQHF.

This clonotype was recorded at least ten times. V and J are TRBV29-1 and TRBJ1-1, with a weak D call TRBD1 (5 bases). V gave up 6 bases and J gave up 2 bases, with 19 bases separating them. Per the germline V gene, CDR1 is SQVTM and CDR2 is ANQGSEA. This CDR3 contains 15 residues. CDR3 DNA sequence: TGCAGCGTAATCACCCCTTCGGGGCCAAACACTGAAGCTTTCTTT. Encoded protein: CSVITPSGPNTEAFF.

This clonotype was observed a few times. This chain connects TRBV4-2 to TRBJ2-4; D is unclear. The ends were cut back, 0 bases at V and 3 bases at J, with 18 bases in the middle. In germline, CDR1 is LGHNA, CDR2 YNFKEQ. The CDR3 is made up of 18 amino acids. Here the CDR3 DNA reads TGTGCCAGCAGCCAAGATACGGACCTTGTCCTTGGCAAAAACATTCAGTACTTC. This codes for CASSQDTDLVLGKNIQYF.

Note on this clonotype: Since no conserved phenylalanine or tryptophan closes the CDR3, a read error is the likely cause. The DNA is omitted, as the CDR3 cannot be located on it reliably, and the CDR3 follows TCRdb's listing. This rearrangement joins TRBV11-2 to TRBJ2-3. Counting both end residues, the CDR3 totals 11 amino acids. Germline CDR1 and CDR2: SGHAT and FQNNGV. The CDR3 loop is CASSLGDTQYI.

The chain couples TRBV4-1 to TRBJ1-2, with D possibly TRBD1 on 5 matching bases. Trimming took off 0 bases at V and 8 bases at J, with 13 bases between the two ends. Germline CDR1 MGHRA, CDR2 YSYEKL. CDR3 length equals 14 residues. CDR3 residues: CASSQEGLGGGYTF. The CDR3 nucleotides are TGCGCCAGCAGCCAAGAGGGGCTGGGGGGAGGCTACACCTTC.